This T cell receptor (beta chain) is from a study of radiotherapy plus CTLA-4 blockade in lung cancer. This clone was counted between two and nine times. From germline, CDR1 is SGHDN and CDR2 FVKESK. The length of the CDR3 is 18 residues. The ends lost 4 bases at V and 0 bases at J; junction bases unmatched: 7. This table comes from immunoSEQ multiplex PCR, and its TCRdb copy is limited to in-frame clones, with some not included. The table records 80,000 to 95,000 clones, roughly four fifths of them present only once. Sequencing used peripheral blood, obtained from a patient treated with radiotherapy plus ipilimumab. The TCR sequence derives from a human donor with non-small cell lung cancer who had stable disease on radiotherapy plus ipilimumab. The chain combines TRBV14 with TRBJ2-7, with 15 nucleotides matching TRBD2. The CDR3 here is CASSPGLAGGPNSYEQYF. The CDR3 nucleotides read TGTGCCAGCAGCCCGGGACTAGCGGGGGGCCCCAACTCCTACGAGCAGTACTTC.